Here is one T cell receptor beta chain with its context. Antigen: not known. The germline V and J ends were trimmed by 1 base and 1 base, with 8 bases remaining between them. CDR1 and CDR2 from the germline V gene are SGHRS and YFSETQ. This CDR3 spans 14 amino acids. Clones were sequenced by immunoSEQ multiplex PCR, and TCRdb holds only the in-frame ones, with some missing. The sample gives about 1.5 million clones, approximately 96% of which show up once; approximately 1.1% is in the top ten. This sample stems from a study of shared clonotypes between healthy human individuals. Looking at the study overall: Sampling drew on donors who were two women and three men aged 18 to 49.

In the CD4+ fraction, cells were divided into CD45RA+ naive and CD45RA-negative memory subsets. General study findings and limits: A reduction in generation probabilities was seen for non-shared clonotypes relative to those shared by all four donors.

The sample was naive CD4+ T cells sorted from blood. Subset here: CD45RA+ positively selected. The chain links TRBV5-1 to TRBJ1-1; D uncertain. The sequence derives from a man aged 25-45 years in good health. The CDR3 DNA sequence: TGCGCCAGCAGCTTGCTAAACAAGAACACTGAAGCTTTCTTT. This encodes CASSLLNKNTEAFF.